The T cell receptor (beta chain) described here comes from a study of blood T cells in healthy people across ages. Study results and caveats: Per-million-T-cell TCR beta diversity fell roughly linearly with age.

A J-beta primer mix and a sample-barcoded 5' primer were used in a second PCR of about 7 to 12 cycles. TCRdb fed the 5' RACE reads into MiXCR, producing one record per CDR3 protein. Here the sample spans about 930,000 distinct CDR3 sequences, 25% to 30% being singletons. Remarks on this clonotype: The antigen is not known. It may be a read error: a sequence one base away is much more abundant.

Donation came from healthy Caucasian individuals in Russia who were aged about 6 to 90. The sample also formed part of further work on T cells of mothers and their children.

This TCR came from a woman aged 40 to 50 in good health. The sample was blood.

Here the CDR3 reads CASTREGWETQYF. CDR3 sequence (DNA): TGTGCCAGTACGCGGGAGGGGTGGGAGACCCAGTACTTC. The V gene is TRBV27, the J gene TRBJ2-5, with 9 bases aligning to TRBD2. The V segment lost 9 bases and the J segment 5 bases; nucleotides outside the gene matches: 7. The CDR3 length is 13 residues. Germline CDR1 MNHEY, CDR2 SMNVEV (reference sequence).